The 18 T cell receptor beta chains below come from one sample, sequenced in a study of sequential checkpoint blockade in melanoma. Treatment meaning: randomized to nivolumab then ipilimumab (arm A) or the reverse (arm B). Repertoires were generated with immunoSEQ multiplex PCR, while TCRdb's copy carries only in-frame clones and drops some. The top ten hold roughly an eighth of the sample, which has about 40,000 clones, around 86% seen once. Here the sequenced sample was CD8+ T cells sorted from blood (inferred from file names), taken from a patient given nivolumab and ipilimumab in sequence. Source of these receptors: a human donor with melanoma.

The rearrangement links TRBV4-3 to TRBJ2-1, with TRBD2 matching 16 bases. Looked up from germline, CDR1 is LGHNA and CDR2 is YSLEER. The CDR3 is made up of 21 amino acids. V shed 2 bases and J 1 base; nucleotides not matched to a gene: 11. Here the CDR3 reads CASSQFGGTSGREISYNEQFF. CDR3 bases: TGCGCCAGCAGCCAATTCGGTGGGACTAGCGGGAGGGAGATATCCTACAATGAGCAGTTCTTC.

J is TRBJ2-1 and V is TRBV9; 7 bases fit TRBD1. This CDR3 contains 15 residues. V was clipped by 4 bases and J by 4 bases; unmatched bases: 8. Germline CDR1 is SGDLS and CDR2 is YYNGEE. DNA for the CDR3: TGTGCCAGCAGCCCCTGGGACAGTAAGTACAATGAGCAGTTCTTC. It translates to CASSPWDSKYNEQFF.

V usage is TRBV7-9 and J usage is TRBJ1-6, with 7 bases aligning to TRBD1. The germline V gene has CDR1 SEHNR and CDR2 FQNEAQ (reference sequence). Trimming removed 7 bases from V and 9 bases from J; junction bases left unmatched: 9. The CDR3 spans 14 residues. CDR3 in DNA: TGTGCCAGCACGACAGGGTCCGCAGGTTCACCCCTCCACTTT. Residues: CASTTGSAGSPLHF.

V is TRBV7-9 and J is TRBJ1-2, with no clear D. The V end was cut by 3 bases, the J end by 1 base, with 12 bases between. Germline V gene sequence: CDR1 SEHNR, CDR2 FQNEAQ (reference sequence). CDR3 length equals 15 residues. The CDR3, as DNA: TGTGCCAGCAGCTTGTCGGTGGACTATAACTATGGCTACACCTTC. Protein sequence: CASSLSVDYNYGYTF.

The chain has TRBV11-3 and TRBJ2-5; no clear D. V shed 4 bases and J shed 7 bases, with 10 bases lying between them. This CDR3 is built from 12 residues. CDR1 and CDR2 from the germline V gene are SGHNT and YENEEA. The CDR3 DNA sequence: TGTGCCAGCAGCTCCCGTAGTAGGACCCAGTACTTC. It translates to CASSSRSRTQYF.

The chain couples TRBV30 to TRBJ2-7; D might be TRBD2 (5 bases). Germline V gene lookup returns CDR1 GTSNPN and CDR2 SVGIG (reference sequence). The CDR3 has 13 residues. V was shortened by 0 bases and J by 4 bases, with 10 bases between the two germline ends. DNA for the CDR3: TGTGCCTGGAGTGTCCTACCGGGATACGAGCAGTACTTC. Its protein product is CAWSVLPGYEQYF. Full variable domain (missing parts from reference TRBV30 and TRBJ2-7): SQTIHQWPATLVQPVGSPLSLECTVEGTSNPNLYWYRQAAGRGLQLLFYSVGIGQISSEVPQNLSASRPQDRQFILSSKKLLLSDSGFYLCAWSVLPGYEQYFGPGTRLTVT.

This clone was recorded a few times. V gene TRBV21-1 combines with J gene TRBJ2-7; the table's D call, TRBD2, was not checked against the DNA. TRBV21-1 is reported as a pseudogene. The CDR3 has 16 amino acids. The CDR3 nucleotides are TGTGCCAGCCGACGGTCGGGGTCCTTTCAATTCCACGAGCAGTACTTC. Amino acids: CASRRSGSFQFHEQYF.

The chain employs TRBV27 and TRBJ2-7; perhaps TRBD2 as D (6 bases). With 0 bases removed from V and 7 bases from J, the gap between germline ends came to 13 bases. Germline assignment: CDR1 MNHEY and CDR2 SMNVEV (reference sequence). The CDR3 is 14 residues long. CDR3 protein: CASSLSITSWEQYV. The CDR3 coding sequence is TGTGCCAGCAGTTTATCGATCACTAGCTGGGAGCAGTACGTC.

The V and J genes are TRBV28 and TRBJ2-2, with 7 bases aligning to TRBD1. The junction had 4 bases not matched to a gene; V was cut back by 10 bases and J by 2 bases. The CDR3 length is 13 residues. Germline V lookup: CDR1 MDHEN, CDR2 SYDVKM. The CDR3 protein is CAIRQGNTGELFF. The CDR3 DNA is TGTGCCATCCGACAGGGAAACACCGGGGAGCTGTTTTTT. Using reference TRBV28 and TRBJ2-2 for the parts outside the CDR3, the full variable domain is DVKVTQSSRYLVKRTGEKVFLECVQDMDHENMFWYRQDPGLGLRLIYFSYDVKMKEKGDIPEGYSVSREKKERFSLILESASTNQTSMYLCAIRQGNTGELFFGEGSRLTVL.

This clone is labeled medium-sized. This chain links TRBV9 with TRBJ2-2, with 7 bases lining up with TRBD1. CDR3 size: 15 residues. After removal of 4 bases from V and 2 bases from J, the junction contained 5 bases not matched to a gene. Germline V CDR1 and CDR2: SGDLS, YYNGEE. The CDR3: CASSPWTGNTGELFF. For the CDR3, the DNA is TGTGCCAGCAGCCCCTGGACAGGAAACACCGGGGAGCTGTTTTTT.

The chain employs TRBV27 and TRBJ2-7, with D possibly TRBD2 on 5 matching bases. This CDR3 is built from 14 residues. The ends were cut back, 3 bases at V and 0 bases at J, with 9 bases in the middle. CDR1 is MNHEY and CDR2 is SMNVEV in the germline V gene (reference sequence). DNA for the CDR3: TGTGCCAGCAGTTTTTCGGGGAACTCCTACGAGCAGTACTTC. Protein sequence: CASSFSGNSYEQYF.

This clone is a singleton in its sample. This chain connects TRBV5-8 to TRBJ1-5; possible D gene TRBD1, 6 bases. CDR3 size: 14 residues. The ends were cut back, 0 bases at V and 5 bases at J, with 9 bases in the middle. The germline CDR1 and CDR2 sequences are SGHTS and YDEGEE. This CDR3 reads CASSLAGGYQPQHF. The CDR3 DNA reads TGTGCCAGCAGCTTGGCGGGGGGCTATCAGCCCCAGCATTTT.

This chain links TRBV6-1 with TRBJ2-1; TRBD2 might be the D (6 bases). CDR3 length equals 16 residues. Trimming stripped 3 bases from V and 0 bases from J, with 12 bases between. Germline CDR1 and CDR2: MNHNS and SASEGT. The CDR3 region is CASSDLAHSSYNEQFF. The CDR3 nucleotides are TGTGCCAGCAGTGATCTAGCGCACAGCTCCTACAATGAGCAGTTCTTC.

The chain carries TRBV7-9 and TRBJ1-4, with TRBD1 identical over 9 bases. The CDR3 runs to 15 residues. The germline CDR1 and CDR2 sequences are SEHNR and FQNEAQ (reference sequence). Losses at the gene ends were 5 bases for V and 4 bases for J; bases not matched to a gene: 5. This CDR3 is CASSPLTGGNEKLFF. Written as DNA, the CDR3 is TGTGCCAGCAGCCCTCTGACAGGGGGTAATGAAAAACTGTTTTTT.

This clone has more than one count but fewer than ten. This rearrangement joins TRBV7-2 to TRBJ2-7; 10 bases are a match to TRBD1. The CDR3 covers 14 residues. Germline CDR1 and CDR2: SGHTA and FQGNSA. The V gene end was trimmed by 6 bases and the J gene end by 3 bases; junction bases not matched to a gene: 5. The DNA of the CDR3 is TGTGCCAGCAGTTTTGGACAGGGGGGCTACGAGCAGTACTTC. This encodes CASSFGQGGYEQYF.

A word on this clone: At one boundary the junction diverges from the germline segment, which might be a read error. The DNA of the CDR3 is TGTGCTAGCAGCTTAGGGCCCGGGTCTGAAGCTTTCTTT. Protein sequence: CASSLGPGSEAFF. The J gene is TRBJ1-1, the V gene TRBV7-7; the D is unclear. The CDR3 consists of 13 residues. Germline CDR1 reads SSHAT; CDR2 reads FNYEAQ (reference sequence).

The V call is TRBV4-2, the J call TRBJ2-1; D is possibly TRBD2 (6 bases). V was shortened by 0 bases and J by 4 bases, with 10 bases between the two germline ends. Germline V gene lookup returns CDR1 LGHNA and CDR2 YNFKEQ. There are 15 residues in the CDR3. The CDR3: CASSQDLGLYNEQFF. DNA of the CDR3: TGTGCCAGCAGCCAAGATCTGGGACTTTACAATGAGCAGTTCTTC.

The chain has TRBV9 and TRBJ2-2; tentatively, D is TRBD2 (6 bases). V was clipped by 0 bases and J by 6 bases, with 9 bases between them. This CDR3 contains 14 residues. Germline V CDR1 and CDR2: SGDLS, YYNGEE. The chain's CDR3 is CASSVGPGAGELFF. In nucleotides, the CDR3 is TGTGCCAGCAGCGTAGGGCCGGGAGCCGGGGAGCTGTTTTTT.